These 6 T cell receptor beta chains share one sample of origin, sequenced in a study of T-cell reconstitution after alpha-beta-depleted transplantation in children. A library of TCRbeta sequences, prepared with unique molecular identifiers, was generated. MiXCR, applied by TCRdb to the PCR reads, yields one record per CDR3 protein. The sample carries 490,000 or so distinct CDR3 sequences, 9.5% to 15% recorded once. The material was PBMCs from the stem cell graft donor, obtained from the stem cell graft. The receptors stem from a human donor who donated a stem cell graft to a child with combined immunodeficiency.

This clonotype was seen many times. Written as DNA, the CDR3 is TGCGCCAGCAGCCCGACACTGGGGGAGCAGTACTTC. It translates to CASSPTLGEQYF. The chain carries TRBV5-1 and TRBJ2-7; D is ambiguous. V was shortened by 4 bases and J by 7 bases, with 12 bases between the two germline ends. CDR1 is SGHRS and CDR2 is YFSETQ in the germline V gene. The CDR3 length is 12 residues.

V is TRBV5-1 and J is TRBJ1-1; no clear D gene. The V and J ends lost 2 bases and 5 bases respectively, with 10 bases between them. The germline gives CDR1 SGHRS, CDR2 YFSETQ. CDR3 length: 13 residues. The CDR3 sequence is CASSFLQATEAFF. CDR3 DNA sequence: TGCGCCAGCAGCTTCCTCCAGGCGACTGAAGCTTTCTTT. Full variable domain (rest looked up from reference TRBV5-1 and TRBJ1-1): KAGVTQTPRYLIKTRGQQVTLSCSPISGHRSVSWYQQTPGQGLQFLFEYFSETQRNKGNFPGRFSGRQFSNSRSEMNVSTLELGDSALYLCASSFLQATEAFFGQGTRLTVV.

This chain links TRBV6-1 with TRBJ1-5; D call uncertain. Germline CDR1 reads MNHNS; CDR2 reads SASEGT. Trimming pared 7 bases from V and 3 bases from J, leaving 16 bases between. The length of the CDR3 is 15 residues. This CDR3 is CASTQAITHNQPQHF. The CDR3 coding sequence is TGTGCCAGCACGCAGGCTATAACTCACAATCAGCCCCAGCATTTT.

This clonotype was found a few times. This chain connects TRBV12-3 or TRBV12-4 to TRBJ1-6; D is undetermined. The CDR3 is 12 residues long. With 9 bases removed from V and 6 bases from J, the gap between germline ends came to 9 bases. This CDR3 is CASSGSNSPLHF. The CDR3 bases are TGTGCCAGTTCGGGGAGTAATTCACCCCTCCACTTT.

This clonotype occurred many times. This rearrangement joins TRBV7-2 to TRBJ2-7; 10 bases are a match to TRBD2. There are 20 residues in the CDR3. Germline V CDR1 and CDR2: SGHTA, FQGNSA. V trimming: 0 bases; J trimming: 5 bases; junction bases outside the gene matches: 19. The CDR3 region has the DNA TGTGCCAGCAGCTTAGCGCTAATGAGGTGGCCTAGCGGGAGTGTACACGAGCAGTACTTC. Translated, it gives CASSLALMRWPSGSVHEQYF.

This clonotype has more than one count but fewer than ten. The chain employs TRBV7-9 and TRBJ2-5; D is perhaps TRBD1 or TRBD2 (5 bases each). The CDR3 is 15 amino acids. Trimming took 5 bases from V and 3 from J, leaving 16 bases between them. The germline gives CDR1 SEHNR, CDR2 FQNEAQ (reference sequence). The DNA of the CDR3 is TGTGCCAGCAGCCTCCTCCGGGGACCTAAAGAGACCCAGTACTTC. Protein sequence: CASSLLRGPKETQYF. The complete variable domain, with remaining parts taken from reference TRBV7-9 and TRBJ2-5, reads DTGVSQNPRHKITKRGQNVTFRCDPISEHNRLYWYRQTLGQGPEFLTYFQNEAQLEKSRLLSDRFSAERPKGSFSTLEIQRTEQGDSAMYLCASSLLRGPKETQYFGPGTRLLVL.